This T cell receptor beta chain was identified in a study of blood T cell repertoires in COVID-19. Categorization into cohorts depended on clinical history that participants reported. Original processing notes: The assay estimated nucleated cells by amplifying reference gene primers. Profiled with immunoSEQ multiplex PCR; TCRdb holds only in-frame clones, not every one. For V, J and clone size, that table is used; D and trimming come from the DNA. The sample lists around 200,000 clones, roughly 90% seen once, with 10% in the top ten. This TCR was recovered from a man aged 18-30 years with acute COVID-19. The material sequenced was PBMCs or T cells enriched from blood (not recorded which).

DNA for the CDR3: TGTGCCAGCAGTTCAACAGGGTGGGAACAGCTGAACACTGAAGCTTTCTTT. It codes for CASSSTGWEQLNTEAFF. The genes are TRBV27 and TRBJ1-1; a weak D match, TRBD1 (6 bases). This CDR3 is 17 amino acids long. Germline loops: CDR1 MNHEY, CDR2 SMNVEV (reference sequence). With 4 bases removed from V and 0 bases from J, the gap between germline ends came to 18 bases.